This T cell receptor beta chain was observed in a study of T cell changes during pregnancy in multiple sclerosis. Libraries were prepared by immunoSEQ multiplex PCR; TCRdb keeps only in-frame clonotypes and omits some of them. The sample lists approximately 49,000 clones, approximately 92% occurring once. The germline CDR1 and CDR2 sequences are SGHTA and FQGNSA. The CDR3 has 15 residues. Trimming stripped 3 bases from V and 7 bases from J, with 19 bases between. The chain employs TRBV7-2 and TRBJ2-7, with D possibly TRBD1 on 6 matching bases. This clonotype originated in a female donor with multiple sclerosis, enrolled in a pregnancy study. Sequencing used peripheral blood, obtained after pregnancy. Here the CDR3 reads CASSFTGTNGGEQYF. Written as DNA, the CDR3 is TGTGCCAGCAGCTTCACCGGGACAAATGGCGGGGAGCAGTACTTC.